The clone carrying this T cell receptor beta chain showed up just a few times. Its antigen is unknown. TCRdb itself ran the 5' RACE reads through MiXCR, one entry per CDR3 protein. In the table there are around 300,000 distinct CDR3 sequences, roughly 13% of which are singletons. These data come from a study of T-cell memory formation after mild COVID-19. Whole-study findings and limits: The study found contracting CD4+ clones mainly in CM and EM and contracting CD8+ clones in EMRA. Several responding clones turned up in pre-infection memory, indicating that cross-reactive memory may have taken part.

The CDR3 has 13 amino acids. With 6 bases clipped from V and 5 bases from J, the junction kept 4 bases outside the gene matches. Germline CDR1 and CDR2: MNHEY and SVGEGT. The origin of this receptor is a man aged 18-30 years who had mild COVID-19 (a few samples of this study predate the infection). Cell type and time point are not known. The specimen was PBMCs or a T cell subset sorted from them (not recorded which). V is TRBV6-2 or TRBV6-3 and J is TRBJ2-5, with 9 nucleotides matching TRBD1. In nucleotides, the CDR3 is TGTGCCAGCAGACCGACAGGGGGTGAGACCCAGTACTTC. It encodes CASRPTGGETQYF.